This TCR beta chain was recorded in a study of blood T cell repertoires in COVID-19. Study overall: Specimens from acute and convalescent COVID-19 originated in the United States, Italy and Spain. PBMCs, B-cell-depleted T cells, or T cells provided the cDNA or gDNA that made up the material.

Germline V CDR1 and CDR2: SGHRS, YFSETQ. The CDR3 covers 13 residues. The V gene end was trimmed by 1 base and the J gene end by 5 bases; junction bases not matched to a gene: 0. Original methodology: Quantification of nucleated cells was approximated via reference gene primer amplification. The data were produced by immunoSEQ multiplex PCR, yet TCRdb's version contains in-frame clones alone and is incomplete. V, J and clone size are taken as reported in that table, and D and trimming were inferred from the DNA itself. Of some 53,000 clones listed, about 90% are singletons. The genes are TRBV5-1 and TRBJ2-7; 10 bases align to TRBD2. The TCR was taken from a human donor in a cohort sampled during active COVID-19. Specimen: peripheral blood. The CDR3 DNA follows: TGCGCCAGCAGCTTGAGCGGGAGGGACGAGCAGTACTTC. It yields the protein CASSLSGRDEQYF.